This TCR beta chain is drawn from a study of blood T cell repertoires in COVID-19. Study overall: COVID-19 samples from acute and convalescent phases originated in the United States, Italy and Spain. Sources were T cells, B-cell-depleted T cells, or PBMCs; the material itself was cDNA or gDNA.

In the original processing: From reference gene primer amplification, estimates of nucleated cell counts were derived. The assay was immunoSEQ multiplex PCR, and TCRdb's table has in-frame clones only and misses some. That table gives V, J and clone size, and the DNA gave D and trimming. Found here are 110,000 or so clones, 70% to 90% of them singletons; the top ten hold 8.4%. CDR3 length: 16 residues. Trimming took off 0 bases at V and 3 bases at J, with 14 bases between the two ends. Germline CDR1 and CDR2: SEHNR and FQNEAQ (reference sequence). This clonotype originated in a woman between 70 and 85 years old who had recovered from COVID-19. The sequenced material came from peripheral blood. V gene TRBV7-9 combines with J gene TRBJ1-2; no clear D gene. CDR3 region: CASSLAREGWDYGYTF. The CDR3 bases are TGTGCCAGCAGCTTAGCGCGGGAGGGTTGGGACTATGGCTACACCTTC.